The source of this T cell receptor (beta chain) is a study of T cells in Graves' hyperthyroidism and ophthalmopathy. Regions amplified from RNA transcripts were the TCR beta CDR3 regions. A first-round RT-PCR of the TCR CDR3 used the HTBI primer set. TCRdb ran MiXCR on the multiplex PCR reads and lists one entry per CDR3 protein. Of hundreds of thousands of distinct CDR3 sequences in the sample, around a quarter are singletons; the top ten hold roughly 10%. Under 3 months was the duration of disease in ophthalmopathy patients, who also had a Clinical Activity Score of at least 3 and a NOSPECS grade of at least 4. Patients were excluded for uncontrolled infection, other autoimmune disease, pregnancy or lactation. There are 17 residues in the CDR3. Trimming cost V 4 bases and J 3 bases, with 22 bases left between them. Looked up from germline, CDR1 is LGHNA and CDR2 is YSLEER.

The sequence derives from a woman aged 25 to 39 with Graves' ophthalmopathy. Sequenced sample: blood. The V and J genes are TRBV4-3 and TRBJ2-7; D is perhaps TRBD1 or TRBD2 (7 bases each). The DNA for the CDR3 is TGCGCCAGCAGCCCAGGGGGGGGTCTCCCGCTCTTCTACGAGCAGTACTTC. Translating gives CASSPGGGLPLFYEQYF.